The source of this T cell receptor (beta chain) is a study of cytomegalovirus exposure and HLA in healthy donors (dated by TCRdb to 2017 to 2019). Background for the entire study: An earlier analysis of several hundred of the donors reported roughly 270 Gb of sequence data and about 100 million unique TCR beta sequences from about 180 million T cells. Roughly 300 gigabases of sequencing data and approximately 91 million unique TCR sequences made up an early release that covered about 640 HLA-typed donors. Among the roughly 390 genotyped donors, approximately 77% belonged to the genetic ancestry cluster associated with self-reported Caucasian donors. The aim of the study was to test whether cataloging public T cell receptors could identify signatures of past pathogen exposure. The study profiled the T cell repertoires of some 610 subjects by immunosequencing and related them to cytomegalovirus serostatus. Along with the roughly 700-subject first cohort, a separate validation cohort of around 110 different subjects was used. To predict cytomegalovirus infection status, the study combined high-throughput TCR immunosequencing, statistical association of individual TCRs with disease status, and machine learning. To study patterns of TCR occurrence, a later analysis re-analyzed previously published TCR beta repertoires from 600 to 750 donors and added high-resolution HLA genotyping. In the later analysis, no new phenotypic data were used to find candidate immune exposures; instead, reliance was placed on TCR beta sequences and their occurrence across donors. An earlier analysis of approximately 640 of the donors applied high-throughput TCR beta sequencing to assess whether each TCR beta V gene segment acted as functional or pseudogenic. Donor age, sex, ethnicity and CMV serostatus were collected together with the repertoire data. Genome-wide SNP genotypes for about three fifths of the roughly 670 donors were used in a later genetic analysis, which treated that subset as a discovery cohort. Every discovery cohort repertoire had been produced on one sequencing platform. HLA typing included class I and class II loci at four-digit resolution. Typing coverage varied by locus: 629-630 donors for A, B, C, DRB1 and DQB1; roughly 510 for DQA1; around 570 for DPA1; around 450 for DPB1. Five DR-DQ haplotypes were handled as single units for association and clustering because linkage in the cohort was strong. Among some 400 genotyped donors of the cohort, an average of around 240,000 unique TCR beta nucleotide sequences were sequenced per donor, roughly 18% of them non-productive.

Including cysteine and phenylalanine, the CDR3 has 14 amino acids. CDR3 DNA only is kept here, 42 bases in frame from base 1. CDR1 and CDR2 were assigned from the germline V gene as MNHEY and SVGAGI. Compared with germline, V lacks 0 bases and J lacks 6 bases; bases without a gene match: 3. In total, 600 or so healthy bone marrow donors made up the cohort. All cohort members were sampled while nominally healthy, although unrecorded immune exposures were likely present. The donor was CMV seronegative and was included in the group of 352 seronegative cohort members. Every donor gave a peripheral blood sample, and the peripheral blood mononuclear cells from that sample were used for TCR beta sequencing. The Qiagen DNeasy Blood Extraction Kit was used to extract genomic DNA from the blood cell samples. Receptor libraries were prepared by the immunoSEQ multiplex PCR assay. For the multiplex PCR, a mixture combining 60 forward primers for TCR Vbeta segments and 13 reverse primers for TCR Jbeta segments was used. The CDR3 region of rearranged TCR beta genes was amplified from genomic DNA by a multiplex PCR assay. Amplified TCR beta libraries were sequenced as 87-base-pair reads on the Illumina HiSeq System. The original pipeline was this. In a later analysis, roughly 80 million unique TCR beta chains were counted across the 690 or so repertoires, and approximately 11 million of these chains were shared by at least two donors. Raw reads were error-corrected and collapsed into unique sequences by a nearest-neighbor algorithm in which closely related sequences were merged to remove PCR and sequencing errors. Alignment of CDR3 sequences to IMGT reference sequences was used to assign V, D and J gene segments. For a sequence to be retained, at least a six-nucleotide match to both a V gene segment and a J gene segment was required. A rearrangement was called productive if the CDR3 had no stop codons and remained in frame with V and J, and every other rearrangement was called non-productive. Following IMGT convention, CDR3 was defined as the stretch from the second conserved V-encoded cysteine to the conserved J-encoded phenylalanine. Sequences without an unambiguous match to a single V gene segment were excluded from the earlier analysis of several hundred of the donors. In an earlier analysis of 587 of the donors, V segments were called functional above 56.7% productive rearrangements and were called segregating when the between-donor standard deviation exceeded 5%. A statistical classification framework was built to diagnose cytomegalovirus status from the catalog of TCR beta chain sequences. In a later analysis, TCR nucleotide sequences were compared against IMGT/GENE-DB human TR gene sequences so that V and J genes could be assigned. Using the TCRdist pipeline, a later analysis assigned CDR3 sequences along with most-parsimonious VDJ recombination scenarios. In a later analysis, each TCR beta chain was defined by its CDR3 amino acid sequence together with its V-gene family, and reads lacking a unique V-gene family were excluded. A later analysis removed 592 highly shared, low-generation-probability nucleotide sequences to deal with suspected cross-contamination and a sequencing artifact. In a later analysis, a clonal expansion index for each public chain was calculated from normalized within-repertoire ranks of inferred template counts. Generation probabilities in a later analysis came from a VDJ recombination model fitted to out-of-frame rearrangements, and those results were checked against IGoR. In a later analysis, hypergeometric tests were used to score TCR-TCR, TCR-HLA and TCR-CMV co-occurrence, with a repertoire-size bias correction applied to TCR pairs. In a later analysis, false discovery rates were estimated by permuting HLA or CMV assignments 20 times. In a later analysis, co-occurring TCRs were grouped using DBSCAN, and TCRdist sequence similarity was added for clustering within HLA-allele-positive subsets. Repertoires with fewer than 30,000 or more than 120,000 public chains, plus five repertoires with anomalous nucleotide sharing, were excluded from co-occurrence clustering. TCRdb holds this immuneACCESS table with in-frame rearrangements only. Some clones are missing; in checked studies, unresolved V genes explain under half, and the rest has no known cause. Clone size and the V and J calls come from that table; the DNA yielded D and trimming. The sample has some 110,000 clones on record, 70% to 80% of them singletons. 0.79% of the sample is in the top ten clones.

This clone was seen only a few times. Its antigen is unknown. The record has no base qualities; no much larger clone is one base away. What the research found in general, with its limitations: A later analysis found that HLA-associated TCR beta chains were more clonally expanded and had lower generation probabilities than equally common non-associated chains. Compared with the approximately 710-donor mean, donors in an Asian-associated ancestry cluster had fewer N-insertions in productive TCRs, according to a later genetic analysis. A cluster of highly shared sequence variants was judged likely to represent a technical artifact of the sequencing pipeline. A further reported finding was that TCR beta sequences accurately predicted the HLA-A and HLA-B alleles for most subjects in the first cohort. In an earlier analysis of roughly 500 of the donors, most TCR beta V segments appeared in productive rearrangements about 87% or about 30% of the time, broadly matching IMGT annotations. A later genetic analysis associated a missense DCLRE1C variant with V-gene and J-gene trimming of TCR beta chains, and an independent cohort replicated the association. In a later analysis, the rate of TCR association differed among HLA loci, with DRB1 alleles having the most associated TCRs and HLA-C alleles having the fewest. At a false discovery rate of 0.05, a later analysis linked under 20,000 TCR beta sequences to specific HLA alleles. The presence/absence analyses assumed that sequencing depth was roughly uniform across donors, and that assumption may not be true. Cytomegalovirus status was reported to be diagnosed by the classifier with high specificity and sensitivity in both the original and validation cohorts. When HLA alleles, especially DR and DQ, strongly co-occurred, TCR associations were difficult to assign to individual alleles. The earlier analysis of approximately 540 of the donors excluded 15 to 20 rarely observed V segments, including chromosome 9 orphons, because counts were too low. Because the 87-base-pair reads could not distinguish some IMGT-functional V segments, including TRBV6-2 and TRBV6-3, those segments were excluded. A total of 150 or so TCR beta chains were listed by the study as associated with cytomegalovirus. Several of the top co-occurrence clusters appeared to be linked to parvovirus B19, influenza, CMV and Epstein-Barr virus, according to a later analysis. Because HLA typing was missing for some donors at each locus, association tests included only the typed subset. The only immune exposure information available for the cohort was CMV serostatus. According to the authors, the approach could potentially be generalized to other disease states and immunological phenotypes. While some public TCRs were present in many individuals, most TCR sequences turned up only very rarely across donors. In this cohort, only TCR beta chains were sequenced, and detectable features were limited by the absence of alpha or paired-chain data. Most CMV-associated TCR beta chains appeared to be HLA-restricted in a later analysis, and the HLA associations seemed to be driven largely by CMV exposure. A few of the identified cytomegalovirus-associated TCR beta chains were confirmed in vitro to be specific for cytomegalovirus antigens. Linkage disequilibrium might explain the correlated functional status among segregating V segments, but an unknown experimental factor could not be ruled out.

Here the chain combines TRBV6-5 and TRBJ2-3, with 7 central nucleotides matching TRBD2. The receptor was isolated from a boy aged 5 to 17 in good health and CMV-seronegative. Source material: PBMCs. The CDR3 region has the sequence CASSYSGGGDTQYF. Read as DNA, the sequence is TGTGCCAGCAGTTACTCTGGGGGGGGTGATACGCAGTATTTT.